This TCR beta chain originates from a study of beta chain features in type 1 diabetes. The whole isolated RNA underwent reverse transcription, so sequencing captured expressed TCRB transcripts. The repertoire was sequenced with immunoSEQ multiplex PCR; TCRdb's copy has only in-frame clones and lacks some. The sample lists 400,000 to 550,000 clones, about an eighth occurring once. Trimming left V 8 bases short and J 1 base short, with 17 bases between. The CDR3 is 15 amino acids. From germline, CDR1 is ENHRY and CDR2 SYGVKD. The receptor was isolated from a woman aged 18 to 35 in good health. The sample taken for sequencing was naive CD4+ T cells from blood. The chain uses TRBV10-3 and TRBJ1-1, with D possibly matching TRBD1 (5 bases). The CDR3 DNA reads as TGTGCCATCCCTAGCGGGCTAGACAGGAACACTGAAGCTTTCTTT. This encodes CAIPSGLDRNTEAFF.